The present T cell receptor (beta chain) was sequenced within a study of T cells after yellow fever vaccination. Study-level findings and limits: Abundant clonotypes from the bulk population could get into FACS-sorted repertoires as contaminants. Compared with primary, the secondary response was weaker and peaked at day 5, not 15.

This CDR3 spans 14 amino acids. In germline, CDR1 is WSHSY, CDR2 SAAADI. V was trimmed by 2 bases and J by 1 base, leaving 8 bases between them. About this clonotype: What it binds is unknown.

They built TCR cDNA with 5'RACE template switching, a step that put in a universal primer site and UMIs. TCRdb reprocessed the 5' RACE reads via MiXCR and lists one record per CDR3 protein. This table holds roughly 310,000 distinct CDR3 sequences, 8.7% found once. The sequencing here drew on PBMCs, taken on the day of the first yellow fever vaccination. The receptor comes from a man aged 18 to 29 who received the YFV17D yellow fever vaccine. V and J are TRBV10-2 and TRBJ1-1; no clear D gene. CDR3 protein: CASSEGEENTEAFF. CDR3 in DNA: TGCGCCAGCAGTGAGGGCGAGGAGAACACTGAAGCTTTCTTT.